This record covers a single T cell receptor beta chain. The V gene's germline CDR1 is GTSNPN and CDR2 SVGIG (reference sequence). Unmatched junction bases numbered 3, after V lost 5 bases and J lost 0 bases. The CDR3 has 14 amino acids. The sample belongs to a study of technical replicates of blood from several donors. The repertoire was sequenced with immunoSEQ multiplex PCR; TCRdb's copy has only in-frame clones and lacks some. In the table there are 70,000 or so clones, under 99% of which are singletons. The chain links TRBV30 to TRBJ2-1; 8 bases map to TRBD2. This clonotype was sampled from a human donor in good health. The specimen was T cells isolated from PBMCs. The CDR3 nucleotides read TGTGCCTGGGGAAGCGGGAGCTCCTACAATGAGCAGTTCTTC. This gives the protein CAWGSGSSYNEQFF.